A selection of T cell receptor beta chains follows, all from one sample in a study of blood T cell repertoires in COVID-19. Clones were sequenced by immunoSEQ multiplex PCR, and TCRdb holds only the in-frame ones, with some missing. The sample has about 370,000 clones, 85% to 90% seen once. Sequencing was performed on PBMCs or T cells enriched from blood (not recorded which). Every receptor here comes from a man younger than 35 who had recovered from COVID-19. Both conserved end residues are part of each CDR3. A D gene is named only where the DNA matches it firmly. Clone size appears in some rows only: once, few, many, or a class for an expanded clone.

CASSFRGSNEQFF	TGTGCCAGCTCCTTCAGGGGAAGCAATGAGCAGTTCTTC	TRBJ2-1	-	TRBV27	-
CASRIAGVTGELFF	TGTGCCAGCAGAATAGCGGGAGTCACCGGGGAGCTGTTTTTT	TRBJ2-2	TRBD2	TRBV28	once
CASSSQDNEQFF	TGTGCCAGCAGCTCCCAGGACAATGAGCAGTTCTTC	TRBJ2-1	-	TRBV13	-
CASGDRGLTGELFF	TGTGCCAGCGGGGACAGGGGCCTCACCGGGGAGCTGTTTTTT	TRBJ2-2	TRBD1	TRBV3-1/TRBV3-2	-
CASSTGTGNTEAFF	TGTGCCAGCAGTACCGGGACAGGGAACACTGAAGCTTTCTTT	TRBJ1-1	TRBD1	TRBV25-1	-
CSASGTSQETQYF	TGCAGCGCCTCCGGGACTAGCCAAGAGACCCAGTACTTC	TRBJ2-5	TRBD2	TRBV29-1	-
CASQGYNEQFF	TGTGCCAGCCAGGGTTACAATGAGCAGTTCTTC	TRBJ2-1	-	TRBV27	-
CASRRAGLGYTF	TGTGCCAGCAGGCGGGCCGGCCTTGGCTACACCTTC	TRBJ1-2	-	TRBV2	-
CASSRRYSHYGYTF	TGTGCCAGCAGCCGCCGGTACAGCCACTATGGCTACACCTTC	TRBJ1-2	-	TRBV9	-
CASSQAGGNTVDNEQFF	TGCGCCAGCAGCCAAGCAGGGGGGAACACCGTAGACAATGAGCAGTTCTTC	TRBJ2-1	-	TRBV4-1	-
CASEQVAGGSSTDTQYF	TGTGCCAGCGAACAGGTTGCGGGGGGAAGTAGCACAGATACGCAGTATTTT	TRBJ2-3	TRBD2	TRBV6-4	-
CASSVQDSYGYTF	TGTGCCAGCAGCGTACAAGACTCCTATGGCTACACCTTC	TRBJ1-2	-	TRBV7-9	-
CASSLGSSGINEQFF	TGTGCCAGCAGCTTGGGGTCTAGCGGGATTAATGAGCAGTTCTTC	TRBJ2-1	TRBD2	TRBV5-4	few
CASSLSGQGFEQYF	TGTGCCAGCAGTTTATCAGGACAGGGGTTTGAGCAGTACTTC	TRBJ2-7	TRBD1	TRBV28	-
CSTQQGAETQYF	TGCAGCACTCAACAGGGGGCAGAGACCCAGTACTTC	TRBJ2-5	TRBD1	TRBV29-1	-
CASSKALGTENSPLHF	TGTGCCAGCAGCAAAGCGCTCGGGACAGAAAATTCACCCCTCCACTTT	TRBJ1-6	-	TRBV21-1	few
CASSSVGLGTDTQYF	TGTGCCAGCAGCTCCGTGGGACTTGGCACAGATACGCAGTATTTT	TRBJ2-3	-	TRBV7-9	-
CASSQSPAAVTEAFF	TGTGCCAGCAGCCAATCGCCTGCGGCCGTCACTGAAGCTTTCTTT	TRBJ1-1	-	TRBV3-1/TRBV3-2	-
CASSTGLVNEQYF	TGTGCCAGCAGCACGGGACTAGTTAACGAGCAGTACTTC	TRBJ2-7	TRBD2	TRBV5-4	-
CASSQDIRTEMNTEAFF	TGCGCCAGCAGCCAAGATATTAGGACAGAAATGAACACTGAAGCTTTCTTT	TRBJ1-1	-	TRBV4-1	-
CASSFSGGRRNEQFF	TGTGCCAGCAGTTTTAGCGGGGGTCGAAGGAATGAGCAGTTCTTC	TRBJ2-1	TRBD2	TRBV6-5	-
CATSDDYGEGSNEQFF	TGTGCCACCAGTGATGACTATGGGGAGGGAAGCAATGAGCAGTTCTTC	TRBJ2-1	TRBD2	TRBV24-1	-
CASSSGLNEKLFF	TGTGCCAGCAGCTCAGGGCTTAATGAAAAACTGTTTTTT	TRBJ1-4	-	TRBV7-9	-
CASSDRGPTDVRNTIYF	TGTGCCAGCTCAGACAGGGGGCCGACTGACGTTCGAAACACCATATATTTT	TRBJ1-3	TRBD1	TRBV18	-
CASSQSNSNYGYTF	TGTGCCAGCAGCCAATCGAACAGCAACTATGGCTACACCTTC	TRBJ1-2	-	TRBV16	-
CASSQDFRGLTEAFF	TGTGCCAGCAGCCAAGATTTTAGGGGGCTTACTGAAGCTTTCTTT	TRBJ1-1	TRBD1	TRBV3-1/TRBV3-2	-
CASSPRTGTVTNEKLFF	TGTGCCAGCAGTCCGCGGACAGGGACGGTGACTAATGAAAAACTGTTTTTT	TRBJ1-4	TRBD1	TRBV28	few
CATSDSGTPNTGELFF	TGTGCCACCAGTGACTCCGGGACACCGAACACCGGGGAGCTGTTTTTT	TRBJ2-2	-	TRBV24-1	-